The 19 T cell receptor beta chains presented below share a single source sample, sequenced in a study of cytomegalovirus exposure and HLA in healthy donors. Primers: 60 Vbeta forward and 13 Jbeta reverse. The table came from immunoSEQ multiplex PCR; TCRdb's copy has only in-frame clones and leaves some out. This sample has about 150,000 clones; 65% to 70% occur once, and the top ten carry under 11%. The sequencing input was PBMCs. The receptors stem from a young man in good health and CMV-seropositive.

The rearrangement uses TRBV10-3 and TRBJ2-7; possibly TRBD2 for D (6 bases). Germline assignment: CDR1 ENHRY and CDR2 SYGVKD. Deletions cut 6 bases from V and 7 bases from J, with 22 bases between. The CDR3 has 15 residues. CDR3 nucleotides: TGTGCCATCAGAGAAGCTAGCCGGGAGTCGGGAGAGCAGTACTTC. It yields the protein CAIREASRESGEQYF.

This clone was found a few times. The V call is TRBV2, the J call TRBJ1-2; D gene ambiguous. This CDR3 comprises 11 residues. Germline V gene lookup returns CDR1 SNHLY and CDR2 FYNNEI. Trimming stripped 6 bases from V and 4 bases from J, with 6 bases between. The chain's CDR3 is CASRQTYGYTF. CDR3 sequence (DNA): TGTGCCAGCAGACAGACCTATGGCTACACCTTC.

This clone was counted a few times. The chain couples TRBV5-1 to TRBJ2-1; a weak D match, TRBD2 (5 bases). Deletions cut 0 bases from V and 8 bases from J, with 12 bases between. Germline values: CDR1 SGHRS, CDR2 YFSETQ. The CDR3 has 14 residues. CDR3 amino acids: CASSLGGLVDEQFF. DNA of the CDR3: TGCGCCAGCAGCTTGGGAGGGCTTGTGGATGAGCAGTTCTTC.

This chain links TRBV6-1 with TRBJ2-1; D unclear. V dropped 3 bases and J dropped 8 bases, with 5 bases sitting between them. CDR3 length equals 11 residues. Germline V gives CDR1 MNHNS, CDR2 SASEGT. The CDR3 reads CASSESDEQFF. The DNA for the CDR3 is TGTGCCAGCAGTGAGTCAGATGAGCAGTTCTTC.

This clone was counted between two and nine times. The CDR3 loop is CASSEMRGLYRNTEAFF. CDR3 DNA: TGTGCCAGCAGTGAAATGCGGGGATTATACAGGAACACTGAAGCTTTCTTT. The chain carries TRBV2 and TRBJ1-1; D gene ambiguous. The CDR3 spans 17 residues. V lost 2 bases and J 1 base, leaving 17 bases between the germline ends. Germline V gene data show CDR1 as SNHLY and CDR2 as FYNNEI.

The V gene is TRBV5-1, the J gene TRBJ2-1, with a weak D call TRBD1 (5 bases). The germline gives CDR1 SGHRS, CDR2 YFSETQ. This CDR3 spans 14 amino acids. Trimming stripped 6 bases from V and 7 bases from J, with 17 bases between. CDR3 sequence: CASNEDLAGNEQFF. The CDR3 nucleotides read TGCGCCAGCAACGAAGACTTAGCAGGGAATGAGCAGTTCTTC.

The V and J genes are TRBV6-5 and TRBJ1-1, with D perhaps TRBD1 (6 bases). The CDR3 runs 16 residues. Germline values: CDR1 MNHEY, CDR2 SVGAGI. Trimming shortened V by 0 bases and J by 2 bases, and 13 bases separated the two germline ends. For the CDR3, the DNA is TGTGCCAGCAGTTACTCGGGGGGGCTGGTAAACACTGAAGCTTTCTTT. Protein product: CASSYSGGLVNTEAFF.

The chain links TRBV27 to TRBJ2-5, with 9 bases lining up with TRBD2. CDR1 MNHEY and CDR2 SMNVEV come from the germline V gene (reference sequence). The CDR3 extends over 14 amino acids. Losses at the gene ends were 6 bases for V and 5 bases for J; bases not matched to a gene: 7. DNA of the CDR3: TGTGCCAGCAGGGGACTAGCCACGCGGGAGACCCAGTACTTC. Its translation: CASRGLATRETQYF.

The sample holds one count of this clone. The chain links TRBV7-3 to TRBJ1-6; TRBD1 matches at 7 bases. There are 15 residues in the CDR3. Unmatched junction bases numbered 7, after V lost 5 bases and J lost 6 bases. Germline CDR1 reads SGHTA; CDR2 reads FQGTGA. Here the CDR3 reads CASSTTGASNSPLHF. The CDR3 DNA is TGTGCCAGCAGCACCACAGGGGCGTCTAATTCACCCCTCCACTTT.

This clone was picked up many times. The CDR3 loop reads CASSPPGDRAYNEQFF. DNA of the CDR3: TGTGCCAGCAGCCCCCCTGGGGACAGAGCCTACAATGAGCAGTTCTTC. V is TRBV14 and J is TRBJ2-1; 7 nucleotides agree with TRBD1. The ends lost 4 bases at V and 2 bases at J; junction bases unmatched: 8. CDR1 is SGHDN, CDR2 FVKESK, per germline. CDR3 size: 16 residues.

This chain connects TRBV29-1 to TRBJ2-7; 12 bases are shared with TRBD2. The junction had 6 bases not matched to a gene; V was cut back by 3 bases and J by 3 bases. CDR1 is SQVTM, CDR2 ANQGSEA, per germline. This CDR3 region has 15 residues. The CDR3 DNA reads TGCAGCGTTGATATGACTAGCGGGAGTAACTACGAGCAGTACTTC. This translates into CSVDMTSGSNYEQYF.

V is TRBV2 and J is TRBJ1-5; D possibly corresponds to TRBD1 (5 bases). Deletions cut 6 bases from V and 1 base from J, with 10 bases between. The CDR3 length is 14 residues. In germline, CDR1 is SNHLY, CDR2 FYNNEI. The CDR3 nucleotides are TGTGCCAGCAGGCGGGGGTTGAGCAATCAGCCCCAGCATTTT. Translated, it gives CASRRGLSNQPQHF. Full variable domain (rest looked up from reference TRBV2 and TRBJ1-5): EPEVTQTPSHQVTQMGQEVILRCVPISNHLYFYWYRQILGQKVEFLVSFYNNEISEKSEIFDDQFSVERPDGSNFTLKIRSTKLEDSAMYFCASRRGLSNQPQHFGDGTRLSIL.

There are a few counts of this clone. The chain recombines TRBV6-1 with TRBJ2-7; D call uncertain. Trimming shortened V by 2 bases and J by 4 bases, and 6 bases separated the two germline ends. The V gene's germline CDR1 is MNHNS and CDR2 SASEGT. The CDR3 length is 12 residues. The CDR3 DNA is TGTGCCAGCAGTGAAATTCTTTACGAGCAGTACTTC. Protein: CASSEILYEQYF.

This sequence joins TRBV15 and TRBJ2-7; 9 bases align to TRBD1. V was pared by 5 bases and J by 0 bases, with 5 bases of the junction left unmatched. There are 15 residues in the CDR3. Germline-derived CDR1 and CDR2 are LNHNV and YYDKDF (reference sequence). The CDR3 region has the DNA TGTGCCACCAGCCTTGGGACAGGGAGCTCCTACGAGCAGTACTTC. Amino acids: CATSLGTGSSYEQYF.

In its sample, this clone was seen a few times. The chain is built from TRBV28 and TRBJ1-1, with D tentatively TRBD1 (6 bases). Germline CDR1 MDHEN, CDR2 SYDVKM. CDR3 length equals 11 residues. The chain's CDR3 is CASQGWTEAFF. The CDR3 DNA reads TGTGCTTCACAGGGATGGACTGAAGCTTTCTTT.

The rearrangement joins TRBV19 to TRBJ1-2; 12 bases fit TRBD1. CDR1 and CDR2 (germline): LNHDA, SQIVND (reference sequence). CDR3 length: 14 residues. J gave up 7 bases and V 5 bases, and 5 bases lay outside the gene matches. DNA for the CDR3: TGTGCCAGTAGTCTAATGGGACAGGGGGCTGGCTACACCTTC. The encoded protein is CASSLMGQGAGYTF.

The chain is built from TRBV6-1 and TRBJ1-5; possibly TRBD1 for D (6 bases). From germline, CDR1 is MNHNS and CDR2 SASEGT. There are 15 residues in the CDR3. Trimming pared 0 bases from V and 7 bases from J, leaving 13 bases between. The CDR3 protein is CASSEAAGADQPQHF. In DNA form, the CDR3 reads TGTGCCAGCAGTGAAGCTGCGGGGGCGGACCAGCCCCAGCATTTT.

The CDR3 nucleotides read TGTGCCTGGGACGAGGGACAGGGGGTCTACAATGAGCAGTTCTTC. Translating it yields CAWDEGQGVYNEQFF. The V gene is TRBV30, the J gene TRBJ2-1; 11 nucleotides agree with TRBD1. This CDR3 comprises 15 residues. V lost 5 bases, J lost 3 bases, and 6 bases stayed unmatched. Germline CDR1 GTSNPN, CDR2 SVGIG (reference sequence).

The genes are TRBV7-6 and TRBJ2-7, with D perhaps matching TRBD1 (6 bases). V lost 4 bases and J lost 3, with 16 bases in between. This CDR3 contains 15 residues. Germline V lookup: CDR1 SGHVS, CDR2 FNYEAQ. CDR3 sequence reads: CASSSQGLSGYEQYF. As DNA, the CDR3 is TGTGCCAGCAGCTCACAGGGCCTCAGCGGCTACGAGCAGTACTTC.